This T cell receptor beta chain comes out of a study of blood T cell repertoires in COVID-19. Across the whole study: The study drew acute and convalescent COVID-19 samples from the United States, Italy and Spain.

A note on this clone: This CDR3 is also generated by other DNA sequences in the sample.

This CDR3 has 13 residues. Germline CDR1 and CDR2: MNHEY and SVGEGT. The V gene lost 5 bases and the J gene lost 0 bases, with 8 bases spanning the gap. Produced via immunoSEQ multiplex PCR; TCRdb's table is partial and in-frame only. The sample has a few hundred thousand clones; 75% to 85% are singletons. Sequenced input: peripheral blood. The source of this sequence is a woman in her 30s with COVID-19, enrolled during active disease. The chain couples TRBV6-2 or TRBV6-3 to TRBJ2-7, with D possibly TRBD1 on 5 matching bases. CDR3 in DNA: TGTGCCAGCAGTATAGACAGCTCCTACGAGCAGTACTTC. Protein product: CASSIDSSYEQYF.